Listed here is a single TCR beta chain. No cognate antigen has been identified for it. The sample holds no much larger clone one base away, and base qualities are not on file. The TCR beta CDR3 regions were amplified from the RNA transcripts. The first round of RT-PCR for the TCR CDR3 was performed with the HTBI primer set and the Qiagen OneStep RT-PCR kit. The libraries were constructed in a second round of multiplex PCR and then size-selected and purified. The libraries were sequenced on an Illumina HiSeq2000 using paired-end 100 bp reads. In the paper's pipeline: Raw data were processed with SOAPnuke, discarding reads with adapters, uncalled bases, mean Phred below 15, or no exact constant-primer or identifier match. High-quality paired reads were merged using COPE v1.2.5, and each unique nucleotide sequence was defined as a clonotype. Clonotypes were aligned to IMGT TRBV, TRBD and TRBJ reference segments using MiTCR v1.1. Analysis was restricted to V-J combinations with a frequency above 0.0001, which covered roughly 99% of repertoires. The TCS score was defined as the ratio of F50 (clonal expansion) to E x V (chaos), calculated using BLOSUM62-based TCRdist between CDR3 peptides within each V-J. Welch's t-statistics and random forest reduced some 510 V-J features to roughly 13, which were used in a naive Bayes classifier (R e1071). Starting from the raw public reads, TCRdb applied fastp trimming at Q25, assembled clones with MiXCR and retained in-frame beta chains. A single entry per CDR3 protein holds the most common genes and DNA from its merged rows. TCRdb's processing, not the authors' own work, is the source of the V and J calls. This sample is represented by roughly 740,000 distinct CDR3 sequences; about 15% of them were singletons. The top ten constitute approximately 8% of the sample.

This sample was included in a study of T cells in Graves' hyperthyroidism and ophthalmopathy (dated by TCRdb to the late 2010s). Concerning the study at large: Peripheral blood was collected at initial diagnosis, before any treatment. An independent validation cohort of 18 to 20 hyperthyroidism patients and about 16 patients who later progressed to ophthalmopathy tested prospective prediction of ophthalmopathy. A discovery cohort of about 96 patients, 43 with Graves' ophthalmopathy and about 58 with stable Graves' hyperthyroidism, was used to find distinguishing TCR V-J signatures. Following sampling, methimazole starting at 30 mg daily was given to hyperthyroidism patients, and high-dose intravenous methylprednisolone was given to ophthalmopathy patients. The paper reports TCR Vbeta CDR3 sequencing of approximately 140 peripheral blood samples: 43 ophthalmopathy, over 70 hyperthyroidism and around 17 progressor patients. In roughly six Graves' hyperthyroidism patients, the study also compared T-cell repertoires from thyroid tissue with T-cell repertoires from blood. The 100 discovery patients were divided at random into training and test sets in a 7:3 ratio. Broad study findings and their caveats: Sample size was not statistically predetermined, and blinding of investigators to group allocation was not performed. In validation, progression to ophthalmopathy was predicted by the model with 70% to 71% sensitivity and around 75% specificity, a median of roughly six months before onset. In cross-validation, a model built on a 13 V-J signature told ophthalmopathy apart from stable hyperthyroidism with under 90% sensitivity and roughly 83% specificity, and in testing the same model reached 80%/75%. Most expanded thyroid clonotypes (frequency above 0.001) were also detected in blood, a finding suggesting that blood repertoires may reflect thyroid immune responses.

A patient counted as having stable Graves' hyperthyroidism if no progression to ophthalmopathy occurred over 18 months of follow-up. Hyperthyroidism patients were newly diagnosed, had a disease duration of under 2 months, and were aged 18 to 65 years. Patients with uncontrolled infections, other autoimmune diseases, pregnancy or lactation were excluded. Diagnoses were established on the basis of clinical symptoms, serum thyroxine and TRAb, thyroid ultrasound, and orbital computed tomography. Ficoll-Paque density gradient centrifugation was used to isolate PBMCs from about 9.4 ml of fresh peripheral blood. Total RNA was extracted with Trizol reagent, and quality was checked on an Agilent 2100 Bioanalyzer. V loses 11 bases, J loses 4 bases, and the germline ends lie 11 bases apart. CDR1 is given as LNHDA and CDR2 as SQIVND, both from the germline V gene (reference sequence). CDR3 length: 11 amino acids, cysteine to phenylalanine. The DNA shown is the 33-base CDR3, in frame from base 1.

The sample consisted of blood. The chain is encoded by TRBV19 joined to TRBJ1-2, with no confidently assigned D gene. This clonotype was sampled from a young man with Graves' hyperthyroidism. The CDR3 sequence is CAAGAFYGYTF. The DNA sequence is as follows: TGTGCCGCAGGCGCATTCTATGGCTACACCTTC.